The 12 T cell receptor beta chains given below trace back to one sample, sequenced in a study of blood T cell repertoires in COVID-19. Assay used: immunoSEQ multiplex PCR; TCRdb lists only in-frame clones, some missing. The data contain just over 90,000 clones, 80% to 90% of them singletons. Input material: peripheral blood. The receptors were sampled from a woman aged 80 or over with acute or convalescent COVID-19.

This chain uses TRBV6-6 with TRBJ2-7, with TRBD2 matching over 9 bases. The CDR3 is 14 amino acids. CDR1 MNHNY and CDR2 SVGAGI come from the germline V gene (reference sequence). V lost 6 bases to trimming and J lost 2 bases; unmatched junction nucleotides: 5. DNA for the CDR3: TGTGCCAGCAGCCCATCTAGCGGGGCCTACGAGCAGTACTTC. As protein: CASSPSSGAYEQYF.

The V and J genes are TRBV7-2 and TRBJ2-7; D ambiguous. The V gene lost 3 bases and the J gene lost 0 bases, with 9 bases spanning the gap. Germline CDR1 SGHTA, CDR2 FQGNSA. The CDR3 loop spans 14 amino acids. The CDR3 region is CASSFDTSSYEQYF. The CDR3 nucleotides read TGTGCCAGCAGCTTTGACACTTCCTCCTACGAGCAGTACTTC.

The chain uses TRBV28 and TRBJ1-5; weak D call: TRBD1 (5 bases). Trimming stripped 1 base from V and 2 bases from J, with 9 bases between. Germline CDR1 reads MDHEN; CDR2 reads SYDVKM. The CDR3 has 15 amino acids. Here the CDR3 reads CASSLSREGNQPQHF. CDR3 sequence (DNA): TGTGCCAGCAGTTTATCCAGGGAAGGCAATCAGCCCCAGCATTTT. The whole variable domain, remainder taken from reference TRBV28 and TRBJ1-5, is DVKVTQSSRYLVKRTGEKVFLECVQDMDHENMFWYRQDPGLGLRLIYFSYDVKMKEKGDIPEGYSVSREKKERFSLILESASTNQTSMYLCASSLSREGNQPQHFGDGTRLSIL.

The CDR3 region is CASSFRLAGGTDTQYF. The CDR3 bases are TGTGCCAGCAGCTTTCGTCTAGCGGGGGGAACAGATACGCAGTATTTT. The genes are TRBV11-1 and TRBJ2-3; 11 positions match TRBD2. This CDR3 is 16 amino acids long. V was pared by 3 bases and J by 3 bases, with 5 bases of the junction left unmatched. In germline, CDR1 is SGHAT, CDR2 FQDESV (reference sequence). The whole variable domain, remainder taken from reference TRBV11-1 and TRBJ2-3, is EAEVAQSPRYKITEKSQAVAFWCDPISGHATLYWYRQILGQGPELLVQFQDESVVDDSQLPKDRFSAERLKGVDSTLKIQPAELGDSAMYLCASSFRLAGGTDTQYFGPGTRLTVL.

This chain connects TRBV11-3 to TRBJ2-2; D gene uncertain. CDR1 and CDR2 from the germline V gene are SGHNT and YENEEA. Between the trimmed V and J ends, which lost 5 bases and 1 base, there was a span of 8 bases. CDR3 length: 14 amino acids. The CDR3 protein is CASSRRQNTGELFF. CDR3 nucleotides: TGTGCCAGCAGCCGTCGACAGAACACCGGGGAGCTGTTTTTT.

The chain recombines TRBV27 with TRBJ1-3; D may be TRBD1 (5 bases). CDR1 MNHEY and CDR2 SMNVEV come from the germline V gene (reference sequence). This CDR3 comprises 15 residues. V lost 9 bases and J 1 base, leaving 16 bases between the germline ends. The CDR3 loop is CARLLLGASGNTIYF. CDR3 coding DNA: TGTGCCAGGCTGCTGTTAGGGGCTTCTGGAAACACCATATATTTT.

V is TRBV11-3 and J is TRBJ2-1, with 11 bases that match TRBD2. After removal of 0 bases from V and 8 bases from J, the junction contained 6 bases not matched to a gene. Germline lookup yields CDR1 SGHNT and CDR2 YENEEA. This CDR3 is built from 16 residues. CDR3 sequence: CASSLDLAGGLDEQFF. CDR3 DNA sequence: TGTGCCAGCAGCTTAGATCTAGCGGGGGGCCTCGATGAGCAGTTCTTC.

This rearrangement joins TRBV6-5 to TRBJ1-2; the D gene is possibly TRBD1 (6 bases). This CDR3 has 13 amino acids. The V end lost 7 bases, the J end lost 6 bases, and 15 bases lay between the germline ends. Germline loops: CDR1 MNHEY, CDR2 SVGAGI. DNA of the CDR3: TGTGCCAGCACCCAAAGGGGGGGTAATGGCTACACCTTC. It is translated as CASTQRGGNGYTF.

The V and J genes are TRBV11-3 and TRBJ1-4, with 7 bases fitting TRBD1. The CDR3 contains 15 residues. V lost 3 bases to trimming and J lost 4 bases; unmatched junction nucleotides: 5. The germline CDR1 and CDR2 sequences are SGHNT and YENEEA. The chain's CDR3 is CASSLGGTDNEKLFF. CDR3 nucleotide sequence: TGTGCCAGCAGCTTGGGCGGGACAGATAATGAAAAACTGTTTTTT. The full variable domain, in which reference TRBV11-3 and TRBJ1-4 provide the parts outside the CDR3, is EAGVVQSPRYKIIEKKQPVAFWCNPISGHNTLYWYLQNLGQGPELLIRYENEEAVDDSQLPKDRFSAERLKGVDSTLKIQPAELGDSAVYLCASSLGGTDNEKLFFGSGTQLSVL.

This CDR3 is CATSRDPSGLREQYF. The CDR3 DNA is TGTGCCACCAGCAGAGACCCGAGTGGTCTCCGCGAGCAGTACTTC. This chain connects TRBV15 to TRBJ2-7, with unresolved D. The germline gives CDR1 LNHNV, CDR2 YYDKDF (reference sequence). This CDR3 spans 15 amino acids. V was trimmed by 0 bases and J by 6 bases, leaving 15 bases between them.

DNA of the CDR3: TGTGCCAGCAGCTTGGGAGGCCCCTCTGGAAACACCATATATTTT. Amino acid sequence: CASSLGGPSGNTIYF. The rearrangement joins TRBV5-4 to TRBJ1-3; D is unresolved. Germline-derived CDR1 and CDR2 are SGHNT and YYREEE (reference sequence). With 0 bases removed from V and 0 bases from J, the gap between germline ends came to 7 bases. This CDR3 has 15 residues.

The chain combines TRBV7-2 with TRBJ2-3; possibly TRBD1 for D (6 bases). Germline V gene lookup returns CDR1 SGHTA and CDR2 FQGNSA. V was trimmed by 5 bases and J by 4 bases, leaving 16 bases between them. The CDR3 has 15 residues. CDR3 amino acids: CASSPRQALADTQYF. Written as DNA, the CDR3 is TGTGCCAGCAGCCCTAGACAGGCCTTAGCAGATACGCAGTATTTT.